This is a list of T cell receptor beta chains from one sample in a study of shared T cell receptors in the human thymus. Method: immunoSEQ multiplex PCR; TCRdb's copy keeps in-frame clones and lacks some. The sample holds hundreds of thousands of clones, about 89% seen once. This sample also belongs to another study, concerning human thymus T cells.

Sequenced: thymocytes. The receptors were sampled from a boy under two years old with a congenital heart defect. The CDR3 runs from the conserved cysteine through the conserved F or W. The order of the fields is clone size, D gene, J gene, V gene, CDR3 DNA, CDR3 protein. A D gene is named only where the DNA matches it firmly. Not all rows give a size; the values are once, few, many and, for expanded clones, a class.

-	TRBD2	TRBJ2-7	TRBV5-1	TGCGCCAGCACCAACACGTCAACTACTAGCGGGGGGAGCTCCTACGAGCAGTACTTC	CASTNTSTTSGGSSYEQYF
-	TRBD1	TRBJ2-7	TRBV6-6	TGTGCCAGCCGGGGGACAGGGGGCGAGAAGGCCTACGAGCAGTACTTC	CASRGTGGEKAYEQYF
-	-	TRBJ1-1	TRBV5-1	TGCGCCAGCAGCTTGGCGGCAGGGGTGAACACTGAAGCTTTCTTT	CASSLAAGVNTEAFF
-	TRBD2	TRBJ2-7	TRBV7-9	TGTGCCAGCAGCTTCGCCATAGGACTAGCGGAGACCTACGAGCAGTACTTC	CASSFAIGLAETYEQYF
-	TRBD1	TRBJ1-1	TRBV4-3	TGCGCCAGCAGCCTATGGACAGGGCCCTTGAACACTGAAGCTTTCTTT	CASSLWTGPLNTEAFF
-	TRBD1	TRBJ1-2	TRBV28	TGTGCCAGCAGTTTTAGACCCTGGACAGGGAGAGGAAGTGGCTACACCTTC	CASSFRPWTGRGSGYTF
-	TRBD1	TRBJ2-1	TRBV2	TGTGCCAGCAGCCACCGGGACAGGGGAGGAGAGCAGTTCTTC	CASSHRDRGGEQFF
-	-	TRBJ2-3	TRBV19	TGTGCCAGTAGTAATAAAGGGGGGACAGCGCAAAGTGATACGCAGTATTTT	CASSNKGGTAQSDTQYF
-	TRBD1	TRBJ1-1	TRBV28	TGTGCCAGCAGCTGGGGACAGCGAGAAGCTTTCTTT	CASSWGQREAFF
-	TRBD1	TRBJ2-1	TRBV25-1	TGTGCCAGCAGTGAACCCCACAGGGGGGTCCCCTACAATGAGCAGTTCTTC	CASSEPHRGVPYNEQFF
-	-	TRBJ1-1	TRBV29-1	TGCAGCGTTGAGAGAGGATGGGACACTGAAGCTTTCTTT	CSVERGWDTEAFF
-	TRBD2	TRBJ2-5	TRBV27	TGTGCCAGCAGTTTTTTCCCCCCGGGAGGGCCCCCAGAGACCCAGTACTTC	CASSFFPPGGPPETQYF
-	-	TRBJ1-2	TRBV6-1	TGTGCCAGCAGTGACCGGGAGGGTCCTACTTACTATGGCTACACCTTC	CASSDREGPTYYGYTF
once	TRBD1	TRBJ1-1	TRBV27	TGTGCCAGCAGTTTAAGGGGGCGGGACAGTATGAACACTGAAGCTTTCTTT	CASSLRGRDSMNTEAFF
-	-	TRBJ1-1	TRBV6-5	TGTGCCAGCAGTCCGGCTCCGGGGTTGGGTGGGGCTTTCTTT	CASSPAPGLGGAFF
-	-	TRBJ1-1	TRBV5-6	TGTGCCAGCAGCTTCCCGACCGAAGAGGGAATCACCGAAGCTTTCTTT	CASSFPTEEGITEAFF
-	TRBD2	TRBJ2-7	TRBV7-6	TGTGCCAGCAGCTTAGCGGCCGGGCCCGTAGCGGGTCCTGCTTACGAGCAGTACTTC	CASSLAAGPVAGPAYEQYF
-	TRBD2	TRBJ2-1	TRBV27	TGTGCCAGCAGTTTATCAGCTAGCGGGGGGCCGGGGAATGAGCAGTTCTTC	CASSLSASGGPGNEQFF
-	-	TRBJ1-2	TRBV4-3	TGCGCCAGCAGCCAAAGGGTGCGTGGGGGGACCTATGGCTACACCTTC	CASSQRVRGGTYGYTF
-	-	TRBJ1-5	TRBV7-2	TGTGCCAGCAGCTTGGAGACGGTTTATAGCAATCAGCCCCAGCATTTT	CASSLETVYSNQPQHF
once	TRBD2	TRBJ2-3	TRBV11-2	TGTGCCAGCAGCTTAGGCCCCCTAGCGGGACCGACAGATACGCAGTATTTT	CASSLGPLAGPTDTQYF
-	TRBD1	TRBJ1-2	TRBV2	TGTGCCAGCAGCAAGGACAGGGCCAACTATGGCTACACCTTC	CASSKDRANYGYTF
-	TRBD2	TRBJ2-3	TRBV28	TGTGCCAGCAGCTCGGGCCAGCGGGGGGGCCCAGATACGCAGTATTTT	CASSSGQRGGPDTQYF
-	-	TRBJ2-6	TRBV5-6	TGTGCCAGCAGCACGGTACGGGGGGCTCGTTCTGGGGCCAACGTCCTGACTTTC	CASSTVRGARSGANVLTF